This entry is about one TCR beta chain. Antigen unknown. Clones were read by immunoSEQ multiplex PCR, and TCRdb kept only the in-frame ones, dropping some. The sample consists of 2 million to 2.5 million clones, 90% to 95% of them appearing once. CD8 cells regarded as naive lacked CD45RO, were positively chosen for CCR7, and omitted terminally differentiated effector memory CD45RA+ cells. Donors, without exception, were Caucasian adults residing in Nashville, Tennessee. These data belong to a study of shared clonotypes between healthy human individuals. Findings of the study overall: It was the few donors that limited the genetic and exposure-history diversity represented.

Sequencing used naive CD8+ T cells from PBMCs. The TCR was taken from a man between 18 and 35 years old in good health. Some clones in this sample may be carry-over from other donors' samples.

The CDR3 region is CSLLGGTGLYNEQFF. CDR3 nucleotides: TGCAGCCTTCTGGGTGGGACAGGGCTCTACAATGAGCAGTTCTTC. The chain joins TRBV29-1 to TRBJ2-1, with 9 positions matching TRBD1. Trimming took 8 bases from V and 3 from J; bases not matched to a gene: 11. The germline V gene has CDR1 SQVTM and CDR2 ANQGSEA. The CDR3 extends over 15 amino acids.